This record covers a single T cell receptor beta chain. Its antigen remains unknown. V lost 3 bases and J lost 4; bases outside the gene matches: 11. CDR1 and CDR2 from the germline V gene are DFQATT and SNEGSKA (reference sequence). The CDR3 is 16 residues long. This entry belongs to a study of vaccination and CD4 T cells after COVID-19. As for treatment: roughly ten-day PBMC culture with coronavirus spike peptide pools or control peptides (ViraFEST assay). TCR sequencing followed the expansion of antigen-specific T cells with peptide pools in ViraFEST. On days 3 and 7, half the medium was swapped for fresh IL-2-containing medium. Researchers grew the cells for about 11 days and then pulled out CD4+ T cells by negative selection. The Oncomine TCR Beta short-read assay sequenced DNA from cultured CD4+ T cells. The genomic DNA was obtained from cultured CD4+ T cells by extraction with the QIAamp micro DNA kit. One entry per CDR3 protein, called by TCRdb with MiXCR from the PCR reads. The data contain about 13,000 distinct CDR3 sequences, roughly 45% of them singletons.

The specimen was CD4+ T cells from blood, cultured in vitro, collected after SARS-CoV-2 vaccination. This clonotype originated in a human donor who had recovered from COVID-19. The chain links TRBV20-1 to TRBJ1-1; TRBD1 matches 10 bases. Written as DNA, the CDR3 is TGCAGTGCTAGGGTCCCGGGACAGGGGCGCGTCACTGAAGCTTTCTTT. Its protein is CSARVPGQGRVTEAFF.